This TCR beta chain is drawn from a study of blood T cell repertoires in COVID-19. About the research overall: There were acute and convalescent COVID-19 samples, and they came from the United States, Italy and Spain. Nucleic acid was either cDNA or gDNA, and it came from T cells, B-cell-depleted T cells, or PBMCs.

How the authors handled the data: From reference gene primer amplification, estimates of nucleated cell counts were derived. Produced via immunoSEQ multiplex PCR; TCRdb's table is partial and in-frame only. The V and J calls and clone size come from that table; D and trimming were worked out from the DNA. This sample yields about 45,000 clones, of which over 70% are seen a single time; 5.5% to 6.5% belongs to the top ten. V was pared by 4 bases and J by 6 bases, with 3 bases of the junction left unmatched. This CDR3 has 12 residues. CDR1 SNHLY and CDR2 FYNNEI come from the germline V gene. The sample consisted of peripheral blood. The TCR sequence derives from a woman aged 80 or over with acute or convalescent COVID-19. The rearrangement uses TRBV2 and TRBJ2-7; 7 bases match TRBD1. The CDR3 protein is CASSGQGLEQYF. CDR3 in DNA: TGTGCCAGCAGTGGACAGGGCCTCGAGCAGTACTTC.